This T cell receptor (beta chain) was identified during a study of beta chain features in type 1 diabetes. Findings and limits, study-wide: Within the patient group, naive, central memory and Treg TCRB repertoires appeared more similar to each other than within healthy donors.

Of note for this clone: The target antigen is unknown.

In germline, CDR1 is KGHSH, CDR2 LQKENI. After removal of 3 bases from V and 3 bases from J, the junction contained 4 bases not matched to a gene. The CDR3 runs to 15 residues. Expressed TCRB transcripts got sequenced, as all isolated RNA was reverse transcribed. The repertoire was sequenced with immunoSEQ multiplex PCR; TCRdb's copy has only in-frame clones and lacks some. The sample shows roughly 310,000 clones, approximately 10% of them seen only once. The chain uses TRBV18 and TRBJ2-7; 11 nucleotides agree with TRBD1. The sequenced sample was naive CD4+ T cells from blood. This TCR derives from a woman aged 25 to 45 in good health. CDR3 sequence: CASSPGTGGIYEQYF. The CDR3 DNA sequence: TGTGCCAGCTCACCGGGGACAGGGGGGATCTACGAGCAGTACTTC.